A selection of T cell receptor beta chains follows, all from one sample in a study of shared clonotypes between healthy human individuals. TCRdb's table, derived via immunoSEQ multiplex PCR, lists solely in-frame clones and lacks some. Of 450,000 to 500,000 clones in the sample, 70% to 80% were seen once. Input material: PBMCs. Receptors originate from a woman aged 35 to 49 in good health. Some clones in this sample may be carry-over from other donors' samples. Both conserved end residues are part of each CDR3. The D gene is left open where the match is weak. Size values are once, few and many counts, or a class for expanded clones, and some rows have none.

cdr3_nt: TGTGCCAGCGGAACAGGGGAGAGCACCGGGGAGCTGTTTTTT; cdr3_aa: CASGTGESTGELFF; clone_size: few; d_call: TRBD1; v_call: TRBV6-1; j_call: TRBJ2-2
cdr3_nt: TGTGCCAGCAGTGAAGCCGGGCAGGGGGTTGCCTACGAGCAGTACTTC; cdr3_aa: CASSEAGQGVAYEQYF; clone_size: .; d_call: TRBD1; v_call: TRBV6-1; j_call: TRBJ2-7
cdr3_nt: TGTGCCAGCAGCCCTCAACAGGGGATGTCGGGCTACACCTTC; cdr3_aa: CASSPQQGMSGYTF; clone_size: .; d_call: TRBD1; v_call: TRBV9; j_call: TRBJ1-2
cdr3_nt: TGTGCCAGCAGCCAGGAGTCCGGCCAGGCGAGTGGCTACACCTTC; cdr3_aa: CASSQESGQASGYTF; clone_size: .; d_call: .; v_call: TRBV2; j_call: TRBJ1-2
cdr3_nt: TGTGCCAGCAGTTTTATTGGACAGGGGCAAGAGACCCAGTACTTC; cdr3_aa: CASSFIGQGQETQYF; clone_size: few; d_call: TRBD1; v_call: TRBV28; j_call: TRBJ2-5
cdr3_nt: TGTGCCAGCAGTTTTTCGACAGGGTCGCAGTATTTT; cdr3_aa: CASSFSTGSQYF; clone_size: .; d_call: TRBD1; v_call: TRBV27; j_call: TRBJ2-3
cdr3_nt: TGTGCCAGCAGTTTGGGCGGGAGTGGGGAAGGTGAGCAGTTCTTC; cdr3_aa: CASSLGGSGEGEQFF; clone_size: .; d_call: TRBD2; v_call: TRBV27; j_call: TRBJ2-1
cdr3_nt: TGTGCCAGCAGTTACTACGGGAGCACCGGGGAGCTGTTTTTT; cdr3_aa: CASSYYGSTGELFF; clone_size: .; d_call: .; v_call: TRBV6-5; j_call: TRBJ2-2
cdr3_nt: TGTGCCAGCAGCTACGGACAGGGCTCCTACAATGAGCAGTTCTTC; cdr3_aa: CASSYGQGSYNEQFF; clone_size: .; d_call: TRBD1; v_call: TRBV7-8; j_call: TRBJ2-1
cdr3_nt: TGCACCAGCAGCCAAGATATTGCCAGTTCCCCTAGGGCTAGCAATCAGCCCCAGCATTTT; cdr3_aa: CTSSQDIASSPRASNQPQHF; clone_size: .; d_call: .; v_call: TRBV1; j_call: TRBJ1-5
cdr3_nt: TGTGCCAGCAGTGAAAAAACGGCTAGCGGGAGAAGGTACGATGAGCAGTTCTTC; cdr3_aa: CASSEKTASGRRYDEQFF; clone_size: .; d_call: TRBD2; v_call: TRBV2; j_call: TRBJ2-1
cdr3_nt: TGTGCCAGCAGTTTGGCTAGCGGGAGGGGTGCAGATACGCAGTATTTT; cdr3_aa: CASSLASGRGADTQYF; clone_size: .; d_call: TRBD2; v_call: TRBV27; j_call: TRBJ2-3
cdr3_nt: TGTGCCAGCAGCTTAGGTCCACTAAATCAGCCCCAGCATTTT; cdr3_aa: CASSLGPLNQPQHF; clone_size: .; d_call: .; v_call: TRBV7-9; j_call: TRBJ1-5
cdr3_nt: TGTGCCAGCAGCTTAGGACTAGCGGTGAACACCGGGGAGCTGTTTTTT; cdr3_aa: CASSLGLAVNTGELFF; clone_size: .; d_call: TRBD2; v_call: TRBV7-6; j_call: TRBJ2-2
cdr3_nt: TGTGCCAGCAGTCTCGGGATTCGGAGGGCCAATGAGCAGTTCTTC; cdr3_aa: CASSLGIRRANEQFF; clone_size: .; d_call: .; v_call: TRBV28; j_call: TRBJ2-1
cdr3_nt: TGTGCCATCCTCCCCTTAGGGACTAGCGGCGAGCAGTTCTTC; cdr3_aa: CAILPLGTSGEQFF; clone_size: few; d_call: TRBD2; v_call: TRBV2; j_call: TRBJ2-1
cdr3_nt: TGTGCCAGCAGCTTAGCGGAGGGGCTGGGTCAGCCCCAGCATTTT; cdr3_aa: CASSLAEGLGQPQHF; clone_size: .; d_call: .; v_call: TRBV7-2; j_call: TRBJ1-5
cdr3_nt: TGCAGCCACGGGGCGGGAAACGAGCAGTACTTC; cdr3_aa: CSHGAGNEQYF; clone_size: .; d_call: .; v_call: TRBV29-1; j_call: TRBJ2-7
cdr3_nt: TGTGCCAGCAGACAGGGACTAGCGGGAGCCTACGAGCAGTACTTC; cdr3_aa: CASRQGLAGAYEQYF; clone_size: .; d_call: TRBD2; v_call: TRBV7-2; j_call: TRBJ2-7
cdr3_nt: TGTGCCAGCAGCCCCGGGGGGGTATACAATGAGCAGTTCTTC; cdr3_aa: CASSPGGVYNEQFF; clone_size: .; d_call: TRBD2; v_call: TRBV7-7; j_call: TRBJ2-1
cdr3_nt: TGTGCCAGCTCACCACTGTCGGGAGGGAATTCCTACAATGAGCAGTTCTTC; cdr3_aa: CASSPLSGGNSYNEQFF; clone_size: .; d_call: TRBD2; v_call: TRBV18; j_call: TRBJ2-1
cdr3_nt: TGTGCCAGCAGTTGGGGGCGGGGGCTAGCTGAAGAGACCCAGTACTTC; cdr3_aa: CASSWGRGLAEETQYF; clone_size: .; d_call: .; v_call: TRBV28; j_call: TRBJ2-5
cdr3_nt: TGCAGTGCTGGGAAGACCTACGAGCAGTACTTC; cdr3_aa: CSAGKTYEQYF; clone_size: once; d_call: .; v_call: TRBV20-1; j_call: TRBJ2-7
cdr3_nt: TGCGCCAGCAGCCCCGGCGCGGACCCCTACGAGCAGTACTTC; cdr3_aa: CASSPGADPYEQYF; clone_size: .; d_call: .; v_call: TRBV5-1; j_call: TRBJ2-7
cdr3_nt: TGTGCCTGGGGGGGACCGGGCTCCTACGAGCAGTACTTC; cdr3_aa: CAWGGPGSYEQYF; clone_size: .; d_call: .; v_call: TRBV30; j_call: TRBJ2-7
cdr3_nt: TGCGCCAGCAGTTGGGAGACAGCCGGCGAGCAGTACTTC; cdr3_aa: CASSWETAGEQYF; clone_size: .; d_call: .; v_call: TRBV10-2; j_call: TRBJ2-7
cdr3_nt: TGTGCCAGCAGTTCCTACGGGGGAGCCTACGAGCAGTACTTC; cdr3_aa: CASSSYGGAYEQYF; clone_size: .; d_call: .; v_call: TRBV28; j_call: TRBJ2-7
cdr3_nt: TGTGCCAGCAGTACCCTTCGTGGGGGGGCCGCTGGCTACACCTTC; cdr3_aa: CASSTLRGGAAGYTF; clone_size: once; d_call: .; v_call: TRBV28; j_call: TRBJ1-2
cdr3_nt: TGCGCCAGCAGCCTAGGACTAGCGGGTCTGACAGATACGCAGTATTTT; cdr3_aa: CASSLGLAGLTDTQYF; clone_size: .; d_call: TRBD2; v_call: TRBV5-1; j_call: TRBJ2-3
cdr3_nt: TGTGCCAGCAGTGCAGAGATTAGCGGGAGTTATGGTGAGCAGTTCTTC; cdr3_aa: CASSAEISGSYGEQFF; clone_size: .; d_call: TRBD2; v_call: TRBV6-1; j_call: TRBJ2-1
cdr3_nt: TGTGCCAGCAGCTTAGCGGGACCCCAAGGCATTCAGTACTTC; cdr3_aa: CASSLAGPQGIQYF; clone_size: .; d_call: .; v_call: TRBV11-2; j_call: TRBJ2-4
cdr3_nt: TGTGCCAGCAGTGAGGACAGCACTAGGGTCAACTATGGCTACACCTTC; cdr3_aa: CASSEDSTRVNYGYTF; clone_size: .; d_call: .; v_call: TRBV6-1; j_call: TRBJ1-2
cdr3_nt: TGTGCCAGCAGTTTAGGGCGGACCGGGGAGCTGTTTTTT; cdr3_aa: CASSLGRTGELFF; clone_size: .; d_call: .; v_call: TRBV27; j_call: TRBJ2-2
cdr3_nt: TGCGCCAGCAGCTCCTCAACAGGGTCAGATACGCAGTATTTT; cdr3_aa: CASSSSTGSDTQYF; clone_size: .; d_call: .; v_call: TRBV5-1; j_call: TRBJ2-3
cdr3_nt: TGTGCCACCAGCAGAGGGGACAGCAGCAATCAGCCCCAGCATTTT; cdr3_aa: CATSRGDSSNQPQHF; clone_size: .; d_call: TRBD1; v_call: TRBV15; j_call: TRBJ1-5
cdr3_nt: TGCGCCAGCAGCCCGGGCCTTAGCGGCTACGAGCAGTACTTC; cdr3_aa: CASSPGLSGYEQYF; clone_size: .; d_call: .; v_call: TRBV5-1; j_call: TRBJ2-7
cdr3_nt: TGTGCCAGCAGCCATGGGGACAGCTCTAACACTGAAGCTTTCTTT; cdr3_aa: CASSHGDSSNTEAFF; clone_size: .; d_call: TRBD1; v_call: TRBV7-9; j_call: TRBJ1-1
cdr3_nt: TGTGCCAGCAGTCAGACTAGCCCAGATACGCAGTATTTT; cdr3_aa: CASSQTSPDTQYF; clone_size: .; d_call: TRBD2; v_call: TRBV7-9; j_call: TRBJ2-3
cdr3_nt: TGTGCCAGCAGTTCACCCGGGACAGGGGAAGAAAGACTGTTTTTT; cdr3_aa: CASSSPGTGEERLFF; clone_size: .; d_call: TRBD1; v_call: TRBV28; j_call: TRBJ1-4
cdr3_nt: TGTGCCAGCAGCTCCGGGGAAGGCTATGGCTACACCTTC; cdr3_aa: CASSSGEGYGYTF; clone_size: .; d_call: .; v_call: TRBV7-2; j_call: TRBJ1-2
cdr3_nt: TGTGCCAGCAGGGTAGGCTCCGGGACAGGCACCCAAGAGACCCAGTACTTC; cdr3_aa: CASRVGSGTGTQETQYF; clone_size: .; d_call: TRBD1; v_call: TRBV2; j_call: TRBJ2-5
cdr3_nt: TGTGCCAGCAGCGTCGGGACTAGCGGTTACAATGAGCAGTTCTTC; cdr3_aa: CASSVGTSGYNEQFF; clone_size: .; d_call: TRBD2; v_call: TRBV9; j_call: TRBJ2-1
cdr3_nt: TGTGCCAGCAGTGAACAGAGGGGGCACACTGAAGCTTTCTTT; cdr3_aa: CASSEQRGHTEAFF; clone_size: .; d_call: TRBD1; v_call: TRBV6-1; j_call: TRBJ1-1
cdr3_nt: TGTGCCAGCAGCGTAGGGGGGTGGAATGAGCAGTTCTTC; cdr3_aa: CASSVGGWNEQFF; clone_size: .; d_call: .; v_call: TRBV9; j_call: TRBJ2-1
cdr3_nt: TGTGCCAGCAGCTTAAACAGAGGGGGATACACAGATACGCAGTATTTT; cdr3_aa: CASSLNRGGYTDTQYF; clone_size: .; d_call: .; v_call: TRBV7-9; j_call: TRBJ2-3
cdr3_nt: TGCAGCGCCGGACAGGGAGGTGAGACTGAAGCTTTCTTT; cdr3_aa: CSAGQGGETEAFF; clone_size: many; d_call: TRBD1; v_call: TRBV29-1; j_call: TRBJ1-1
cdr3_nt: TGTGCCAGCACCACCGTTGGACAGGGGAACTATGGCTACACCTTC; cdr3_aa: CASTTVGQGNYGYTF; clone_size: .; d_call: TRBD1; v_call: TRBV28; j_call: TRBJ1-2
cdr3_nt: TGTGCCAGCACCCGGACAGGGTTGGAGACCCAGTACTTC; cdr3_aa: CASTRTGLETQYF; clone_size: .; d_call: TRBD1; v_call: TRBV6-5; j_call: TRBJ2-5
cdr3_nt: TGCGCCAGCGGAACCGGGATTTCAGACGCAGATACGCAGTATTTT; cdr3_aa: CASGTGISDADTQYF; clone_size: .; d_call: .; v_call: TRBV5-1; j_call: TRBJ2-3
cdr3_nt: TGTGCCAGCTCACCAGGATCCGAGGGAAGTGGGCGCGAGCAGTACTTC; cdr3_aa: CASSPGSEGSGREQYF; clone_size: .; d_call: .; v_call: TRBV18; j_call: TRBJ2-7